This passage covers 3 T cell receptor beta chains from one sample sequenced in a study of identical twins. TCRdb processed the 5' RACE reads anew with MiXCR; each CDR3 protein has one entry. The sample consists of under 800,000 distinct CDR3 sequences, 21% of them appearing once. These data are also associated with another study on T cells expressing NK-cell markers.

Sequenced sample: PBMCs. Every receptor here comes from a woman aged 18-29 years in good health.

The gene calls are TRBV20-1 and TRBJ1-1; D unclear. V lost 5 bases and J 1 base, leaving 8 bases between the germline ends. Germline V CDR1 and CDR2: DFQATT, SNEGSKA (reference sequence). The CDR3 consists of 12 residues. CDR3 protein: CSARHKNTEAFF. CDR3 coding DNA: TGCAGTGCTCGCCACAAGAACACTGAAGCTTTCTTT.

This clonotype was counted many times. The chain couples TRBV7-9 to TRBJ2-3; no definite D call. Trimming removed 5 bases from V and 1 base from J, with 13 bases in between. This CDR3 spans 15 amino acids. The germline gives CDR1 SEHNR, CDR2 FQNEAQ (reference sequence). The CDR3 loop is CASSRGGGGTDTQYF. The DNA of the CDR3 is TGTGCCAGCAGCCGAGGCGGTGGCGGCACAGATACGCAGTATTTT.

The table lists this clonotype with a few counts. The chain couples TRBV6-1 to TRBJ1-2; D may be TRBD1 (6 bases). Germline V lookup: CDR1 MNHNS, CDR2 SASEGT. The ends were cut back, 6 bases at V and 4 bases at J, with 15 bases in the middle. The CDR3 is made up of 14 amino acids. CDR3 in DNA: TGTGCCAGCAGCCTCGCGCAGGGGAGCTATGGCTACACCTTC. Its translation: CASSLAQGSYGYTF.